Below, 28 T cell receptor beta chains from the same sample are listed, as sequenced in a study of T-cell memory formation after mild COVID-19. MiXCR, applied by TCRdb to the 5' RACE reads, yields one record per CDR3 protein. In the table there are 400,000 to 500,000 distinct CDR3 sequences, about 24% of which are singletons. Sequencing was done on a sample of PBMCs or a T cell subset sorted from them (not recorded which). The receptors here all came from an adult woman who had mild COVID-19 (a few samples of this study predate the infection). Cell type and time point are not known.

This chain connects TRBV12-3 or TRBV12-4 to TRBJ1-2; TRBD1 agrees at 7 bases. This CDR3 comprises 16 residues. Trimming at V came to 7 bases and at J to 0 bases, leaving 11 bases not matched to a gene. The CDR3 DNA reads as TGTGCCAGCATCATAGGGGGCGGGCTCCCTAACTATGGCTACACCTTC. Translation gives CASIIGGGLPNYGYTF.

This clonotype was detected ten times or more. The rearrangement links TRBV7-2 to TRBJ2-1; 12 bases agree with TRBD2. The CDR3 consists of 20 residues. Per germline, CDR1 SGHTA and CDR2 FQGNSA. V lost 2 bases, J lost 0 bases, and 11 bases stayed unmatched. The CDR3 region has the DNA TGTGCCAGCAGCTTATCGGGTTGGACTAGCGGGACCCACTCCTACAATGAGCAGTTCTTC. This codes for CASSLSGWTSGTHSYNEQFF.

In this sample, this clonotype turned up a few times. The V gene is TRBV30, the J gene TRBJ2-5; 9 bases are shared with TRBD2. Germline CDR1 and CDR2: GTSNPN and SVGIG (reference sequence). CDR3 length: 15 residues. The V gene end was trimmed by 3 bases and the J gene end by 0 bases; junction bases not matched to a gene: 5. The CDR3 region has the DNA TGTGCCTGGAGATTAGCGGGGGCCAACCAAGAGACCCAGTACTTC. It yields the protein CAWRLAGANQETQYF.

V gene TRBV15 combines with J gene TRBJ2-1; 7 nucleotides match TRBD2. Germline assignment: CDR1 LNHNV and CDR2 YYDKDF (reference sequence). This CDR3 region has 16 residues. The V gene end was trimmed by 1 base and the J gene end by 4 bases; junction bases not matched to a gene: 7. For the CDR3, the DNA is TGTGCCACCAGCAGAGTAGGGCGGGGGAAGTACAATGAGCAGTTCTTC. This gives the protein CATSRVGRGKYNEQFF.

The J gene is TRBJ1-5, the V gene TRBV20-1; D might be TRBD1 (5 bases). The CDR3 consists of 15 residues. Germline CDR1 and CDR2: DFQATT and SNEGSKA (reference sequence). V shed 0 bases and J shed 2 bases, with 11 bases lying between them. The CDR3 region has the DNA TGCAGTGCTAGAGATGGGGGAATGGGCAATCAGCCCCAGCATTTT. It is translated as CSARDGGMGNQPQHF.

In this sample, this clonotype turned up a few times. This chain joins TRBV7-3 and TRBJ2-1, with 10 bases lining up with TRBD2. The CDR3 totals 15 residues. The V segment lost 6 bases and the J segment 5 bases; nucleotides outside the gene matches: 7. The germline V gene encodes CDR1 SGHTA and CDR2 FQGTGA. CDR3 coding DNA: TGTGCCAGCAGTCAGAGCGGGGGGGCAAACAATGAGCAGTTCTTC. The encoded protein is CASSQSGGANNEQFF.

This clonotype was seen just once. V usage is TRBV11-2 and J usage is TRBJ2-7, with D unresolved. CDR3 size: 15 residues. Looked up from germline, CDR1 is SGHAT and CDR2 is FQNNGV. V dropped 3 bases and J dropped 2 bases, with 14 bases sitting between them. CDR3 in DNA: TGTGCCAGCAGCTTGTCCAGGACGCAACCCTACGAGCAGTACTTC. It translates to CASSLSRTQPYEQYF.

A few counts support this clonotype. The J gene is TRBJ1-5, the V gene TRBV6-5, with TRBD1 identical over 11 bases. The length of the CDR3 is 13 residues. The V and J ends lost 6 bases and 6 bases, in that order; junction bases with no gene match: 1. CDR1 and CDR2 from the germline V gene are MNHEY and SVGAGI. CDR3 DNA sequence: TGTGCCAGCAGAGGACAGGGGGCTCAGCCCCAGCATTTT. It specifies CASRGQGAQPQHF.

This chain links TRBV7-8 with TRBJ1-1; D not certain. Germline V gene lookup returns CDR1 SGHVS and CDR2 FQNEAQ. This CDR3 is 15 amino acids long. Deletions cut 3 bases from V and 3 bases from J, with 14 bases between. The CDR3 sequence: CASSFRFKPDTEAFF. The CDR3 bases are TGTGCCAGCAGCTTTAGATTTAAGCCTGACACTGAAGCTTTCTTT.

The gene calls are TRBV11-1 and TRBJ2-5, with 9 bases identical to TRBD2. CDR1 is SGHAT, CDR2 FQDESV, per germline (reference sequence). J gave up 5 bases and V 0 bases, and 7 bases lay outside the gene matches. The CDR3 runs 16 residues. The CDR3 reads CASSLAWIAGVETQYF. For the CDR3, the DNA is TGTGCCAGCAGCTTAGCGTGGATAGCGGGGGTTGAGACCCAGTACTTC.

The chain carries TRBV4-1 and TRBJ2-7; TRBD2 matches 7 bases. The ends lost 1 base at V and 3 bases at J; junction bases unmatched: 9. Germline V gives CDR1 MGHRA, CDR2 YSYEKL. The length of the CDR3 is 16 residues. The CDR3 loop is CASSQVPSGANYEQYF. DNA of the CDR3: TGCGCCAGCAGCCAAGTCCCGAGCGGGGCAAACTACGAGCAGTACTTC.

The chain links TRBV15 to TRBJ2-3; D ambiguous. The CDR3 loop spans 16 amino acids. V lost 0 bases and J lost 3, with 13 bases in between. Germline V CDR1 and CDR2: LNHNV, YYDKDF (reference sequence). The CDR3, as DNA: TGTGCCACCAGCAGAGATAACGCCGGCGGAACAGATACGCAGTATTTT. Translating it yields CATSRDNAGGTDTQYF.

V usage is TRBV3-1 and J usage is TRBJ1-2, with 10 bases matching TRBD1. J gave up 7 bases and V 3 bases, and 5 bases lay outside the gene matches. Germline CDR1 reads LGHDT; CDR2 reads YNNKEL (reference sequence). This CDR3 region has 14 residues. The CDR3: CASSHGTGEGGYTF. The CDR3 coding sequence is TGTGCCAGCAGCCACGGGACAGGGGAAGGTGGCTACACCTTC.

This clonotype came up a few times. V is TRBV5-1 and J is TRBJ2-1; D not resolved. In germline, CDR1 is SGHRS, CDR2 YFSETQ. This CDR3 has 15 residues. The V end lost 0 bases, the J end lost 7 bases, and 14 bases lay between the germline ends. In nucleotides, the CDR3 is TGCGCCAGCAGCTTGGGAGGCGGCGCCGGGAATGAGCAGTTCTTC. It encodes CASSLGGGAGNEQFF.

The table lists this clonotype with a few counts. CDR3 sequence (DNA): TGCGCCAGCAGAGGACAGGGCCAAACTAATGAAAAACTGTTTTTT. It yields the protein CASRGQGQTNEKLFF. The chain uses TRBV5-1 and TRBJ1-4; 8 nucleotides align to TRBD1. The junction had 4 bases not matched to a gene; V was cut back by 5 bases and J by 1 base. CDR3 size: 15 residues. Germline CDR1 is SGHRS and CDR2 is YFSETQ.

This clonotype was found a few times. V usage is TRBV30 and J usage is TRBJ2-1, with TRBD1 matching 12 bases. The CDR3 has 15 residues. Looked up from germline, CDR1 is GTSNPN and CDR2 is SVGIG (reference sequence). Unmatched junction bases numbered 7, after V lost 3 bases and J lost 7 bases. Written as DNA, the CDR3 is TGTGCCTGGAGCCGGGGACAGGGGGCGGGTAATGAGCAGTTCTTC. This gives the protein CAWSRGQGAGNEQFF.

V usage is TRBV7-2 and J usage is TRBJ2-7; D unresolved. The CDR3 runs 14 residues. The germline V gene has CDR1 SGHTA and CDR2 FQGNSA. Trimming stripped 1 base from V and 0 bases from J, with 7 bases between. The CDR3 spells CASSLDRSSYEQYF. CDR3 nucleotides: TGTGCCAGCAGCTTAGATCGCAGCTCCTACGAGCAGTACTTC. Full variable domain (rest looked up from reference TRBV7-2 and TRBJ2-7): GAGVSQSPSNKVTEKGKDVELRCDPISGHTALYWYRQSLGQGLEFLIYFQGNSAPDKSGLPSDRFSAERTGGSVSTLTIQRTQQEDSAVYLCASSLDRSSYEQYFGPGTRLTVT.

This clonotype was recorded a few times. V is TRBV5-1 and J is TRBJ1-4, with no clear D. Trimming took 4 bases from V and 5 from J, leaving 12 bases between them. The germline CDR1 and CDR2 sequences are SGHRS and YFSETQ. CDR3 length: 14 amino acids. CDR3 coding DNA: TGCGCCAGCAGCCCCCGAGGTCAAAATGAAAAACTGTTTTTT. This translates into CASSPRGQNEKLFF.

The rearrangement joins TRBV7-9 to TRBJ1-2; 8 positions match TRBD1. The CDR3 spans 19 residues. V gave up 5 bases and J gave up 6 bases; unmatched junction bases: 23. Germline CDR1 reads SEHNR; CDR2 reads FQNEAQ (reference sequence). The CDR3 loop is CASSLGAHLERTGKDGYTF. In DNA form, the CDR3 reads TGTGCCAGCAGCCTAGGTGCCCACCTAGAAAGGACAGGGAAGGATGGCTACACCTTC. Complete variable domain (other parts from reference TRBV7-9 and TRBJ1-2): DTGVSQNPRHKITKRGQNVTFRCDPISEHNRLYWYRQTLGQGPEFLTYFQNEAQLEKSRLLSDRFSAERPKGSFSTLEIQRTEQGDSAMYLCASSLGAHLERTGKDGYTFGSGTRLTVV.

The rearrangement joins TRBV12-3 or TRBV12-4 to TRBJ2-5; D possibly corresponds to TRBD2 (6 bases). There are 14 residues in the CDR3. The V and J ends lost 6 bases and 1 base respectively, with 12 bases between them. The CDR3 bases are TGTGCCAGCAGCAACGGGGGTCCCCAAGAGACCCAGTACTTC. Its translation is CASSNGGPQETQYF.

There are a few counts of this clonotype. The chain recombines TRBV6-6 with TRBJ2-5, with D hard to call. V shed 0 bases and J shed 6 bases, with 11 bases lying between them. From germline, CDR1 is MNHNY and CDR2 SVGAGI (reference sequence). The length of the CDR3 is 14 residues. The CDR3 DNA sequence: TGTGCCAGCAGTTACTCGCGACAAGGGAAGACCCAGTACTTC. Translation: CASSYSRQGKTQYF.

This clonotype came up a few times. The V gene is TRBV4-3, the J gene TRBJ2-1; D gene ambiguous. V was clipped by 0 bases and J by 7 bases, with 13 bases between them. The CDR3 runs to 15 residues. CDR1 LGHNA and CDR2 YSLEER come from the germline V gene. CDR3 sequence (DNA): TGCGCCAGCAGCCAAGATCTAGGCGGAATAAATGAGCAGTTCTTC. Encoded protein: CASSQDLGGINEQFF.

This sequence joins TRBV14 and TRBJ1-6; 8 nucleotides line up with TRBD1. The ends lost 1 base at V and 6 bases at J; junction bases unmatched: 2. The CDR3 length is 15 residues. The germline V gene encodes CDR1 SGHDN and CDR2 FVKESK. In nucleotides, the CDR3 is TGTGCCAGCAGCCAAGTTCAGGGGGCTAATTCACCCCTCCACTTT. This gives the protein CASSQVQGANSPLHF.

The CDR3 nucleotides are TGTGCCAGCAGCTTAGGGGTGGGGGCCCGGGGGAATGAGCAGTTCTTC. Its translation: CASSLGVGARGNEQFF. This sequence joins TRBV7-9 and TRBJ2-1; D tentatively fits TRBD1 or TRBD2 (6 bases each). CDR3 size: 16 residues. CDR1 SEHNR and CDR2 FQNEAQ come from the germline V gene (reference sequence). Trimming removed 1 base from V and 7 bases from J, with 17 bases in between.

This clonotype has a count of ten or more. The V call is TRBV7-2, the J call TRBJ2-3; 7 bases agree with TRBD2. Unmatched junction bases numbered 10, after V lost 5 bases and J lost 2 bases. The germline V gene encodes CDR1 SGHTA and CDR2 FQGNSA. This CDR3 contains 16 residues. CDR3 nucleotides: TGTGCCAGCAGCCGCCAGATGGGAGGGGCCACAGATACGCAGTATTTT. It is translated as CASSRQMGGATDTQYF.

The rearrangement links TRBV2 to TRBJ1-3; unclear D gene. V shed 3 bases and J shed 0 bases, with 15 bases lying between them. Germline loops: CDR1 SNHLY, CDR2 FYNNEI. The CDR3 loop spans 17 amino acids. In DNA, the CDR3 is TGTGCCAGCAGTGATTACGACGGCCCGAGCTCTGGAAACACCATATATTTT. Its translation: CASSDYDGPSSGNTIYF.

The V gene is TRBV9, the J gene TRBJ1-2; tentatively, D is TRBD1 (5 bases). The CDR3 is 16 residues long. Trimming left V 0 bases short and J 6 bases short, with 18 bases between. The germline CDR1 and CDR2 sequences are SGDLS and YYNGEE. The DNA of the CDR3 is TGTGCCAGCAGCGTAGACCCGGGACGCCTGTATAATGGCTACACCTTC. The encoded protein is CASSVDPGRLYNGYTF.

This clonotype was seen more than once but under ten times. This chain links TRBV6-5 with TRBJ2-2; 12 positions agree with TRBD2. Germline V gene data show CDR1 as MNHEY and CDR2 as SVGAGI. The V and J ends lost 4 bases and 0 bases, in that order; junction bases with no gene match: 3. The CDR3 length is 17 residues. CDR3 loop: CASSLTSGGPNTGELFF. DNA of the CDR3: TGTGCCAGCAGTTTGACTAGCGGGGGCCCGAACACCGGGGAGCTGTTTTTT.